The 10 T cell receptor beta chains below come from one sample, sequenced in a study of identifying expanded T cells in peripheral blood. Generated by immunoSEQ multiplex PCR, the TCRdb table keeps only in-frame clones and is missing some. Among some 81,000 clones listed, 84% were seen once. The sample taken for sequencing was blood. The receptors originated from a person between 18 and 70 years old in good health.

Only a few counts were recorded for this clone. This chain links TRBV18 with TRBJ1-4, with TRBD1 matching over 7 bases. CDR1 is KGHSH, CDR2 LQKENI, per germline. J was trimmed by 0 bases and V by 4 bases; bases with no gene match: 2. The CDR3 is made up of 15 amino acids. The CDR3 spells CASSQGAATNEKLFF. The CDR3 DNA reads TGTGCCAGCTCACAGGGGGCCGCAACTAATGAAAAACTGTTTTTT.

The chain employs TRBV7-8 and TRBJ1-1; D is uncertain. Per the germline V gene, CDR1 is SGHVS and CDR2 is FQNEAQ. The CDR3 has 14 residues. The germline V and J ends were trimmed by 5 bases and 6 bases, with 16 bases remaining between them. The CDR3 region has the DNA TGTGCCAGCAGCCTCCGGGCTCTCCGTCCTGAAGCTTTCTTT. Residues: CASSLRALRPEAFF.

The J gene is TRBJ1-1, the V gene TRBV25-1; D remains unclear. Per the germline V gene, CDR1 is MGHDK and CDR2 is SYGVNS. This CDR3 has 12 residues. Trimming cost V 3 bases and J 6 bases, with 8 bases left between them. The DNA for the CDR3 is TGTGCCAGCAGTGACCTGACACCTGAAGCTTTCTTT. Protein product: CASSDLTPEAFF.

The V call is TRBV28, the J call TRBJ1-1, with unresolved D. Trimming pared 5 bases from V and 0 bases from J, leaving 13 bases between. Per germline, CDR1 MDHEN and CDR2 SYDVKM. The CDR3 covers 15 residues. Written as DNA, the CDR3 is TGTGCCAGCAGTCCCCCCCGCGTCATGAACACTGAAGCTTTCTTT. As protein: CASSPPRVMNTEAFF. Full variable domain (missing parts from reference TRBV28 and TRBJ1-1): DVKVTQSSRYLVKRTGEKVFLECVQDMDHENMFWYRQDPGLGLRLIYFSYDVKMKEKGDIPEGYSVSREKKERFSLILESASTNQTSMYLCASSPPRVMNTEAFFGQGTRLTVV.

J is TRBJ2-5 and V is TRBV4-2, with D possibly called TRBD1 or TRBD2 (5 bases each). CDR3 length equals 14 residues. Germline CDR1 reads LGHNA; CDR2 reads YNFKEQ. The V gene lost 0 bases and the J gene lost 4 bases, with 9 bases spanning the gap. In DNA, the CDR3 is TGTGCCAGCAGCCAAGAAGAGGGGCGAGAGACCCAGTACTTC. Amino acids: CASSQEEGRETQYF.

This chain joins TRBV29-1 and TRBJ2-7, with TRBD2 as a possible D gene (5 bases). There are 14 residues in the CDR3. Trimming took 4 bases from V and 0 from J, leaving 13 bases between them. From germline, CDR1 is SQVTM and CDR2 ANQGSEA. The CDR3 DNA sequence: TGCAGCGTTGCGGGGATCCAAACCTCCTACGAGCAGTACTTC. Its protein product is CSVAGIQTSYEQYF.

The chain has TRBV2 and TRBJ1-2; a possible D gene is TRBD1 (5 bases). The germline V gene encodes CDR1 SNHLY and CDR2 FYNNEI. The CDR3 is made up of 12 amino acids. V lost 7 bases, J lost 8 bases, and 14 bases lay in between. The CDR3 loop reads CASTEGPRGYTF. The CDR3 DNA follows: TGTGCCAGCACCGAGGGACCCAGGGGCTACACCTTC.

The chain is built from TRBV19 and TRBJ2-3, with 7 positions matching TRBD2. Germline trimming cut 7 bases from V and 3 bases from J; bases unmatched to any gene: 10. Looked up from germline, CDR1 is LNHDA and CDR2 is SQIVND (reference sequence). CDR3 length equals 15 residues. The CDR3 loop is CASTVGIAGTDTQYF. CDR3 nucleotides: TGTGCCAGTACCGTCGGGATAGCGGGTACAGATACGCAGTATTTT.

This chain links TRBV13 with TRBJ1-1; 11 nucleotides match TRBD1. The germline V gene encodes CDR1 PRHDT and CDR2 FYEKMQ (reference sequence). Germline trimming cut 4 bases from V and 0 bases from J; bases unmatched to any gene: 4. This CDR3 has 16 residues. The CDR3 coding sequence is TGTGCCAGCAGCTCGGACAGGGGGCCTTTGAACACTGAAGCTTTCTTT. This translates into CASSSDRGPLNTEAFF.

The J gene is TRBJ2-7, the V gene TRBV30, with 13 positions matching TRBD2. V lost 4 bases, J lost 6 bases, and 9 bases stayed unmatched. Germline V lookup: CDR1 GTSNPN, CDR2 SVGIG (reference sequence). This CDR3 comprises 15 residues. The CDR3 sequence is CAWTRGLAGVGEQYF. CDR3 in DNA: TGTGCCTGGACCCGCGGACTAGCGGGAGTAGGCGAGCAGTACTTC. Using reference TRBV30 and TRBJ2-7 for the parts outside the CDR3, the full variable domain is SQTIHQWPATLVQPVGSPLSLECTVEGTSNPNLYWYRQAAGRGLQLLFYSVGIGQISSEVPQNLSASRPQDRQFILSSKKLLLSDSGFYLCAWTRGLAGVGEQYFGPGTRLTVT.